This TCR beta chain was identified during a study of blood T cells in healthy people across ages. This CDR3 contains 16 residues. J gave up 0 bases and V 6 bases, and 13 bases lay outside the gene matches. Germline CDR1 DFQATT, CDR2 SNEGSKA (reference sequence). Alongside a J-beta primer mix, a sample-barcoded 5' primer served in a second PCR lasting about 7 to 12 cycles. TCRdb called the 5' RACE reads again in MiXCR, with one record for every CDR3 protein. The sample carries fewer than 750,000 distinct CDR3 sequences, more than 45% recorded once. Donors were healthy Caucasian individuals from Russia aged about 6 to 95.

Sequencing was performed on blood. The gene calls are TRBV20-1 and TRBJ1-1; 7 bases map to TRBD1. The TCR was taken from a man older than 75 in good health. The CDR3 nucleotides are TGCAGTGCACAAACAGGGGAGGGCGGGGTGAACACTGAAGCTTTCTTT. Encoded protein: CSAQTGEGGVNTEAFF.